One sample yielded the 4 T cell receptor beta chains listed below, sequenced in a study of blood T cell repertoires in COVID-19. The repertoire was sequenced with immunoSEQ multiplex PCR; TCRdb's copy has only in-frame clones and lacks some. The sample holds over 130,000 clones, under 85% seen once. The specimen sequenced was PBMCs or T cells enriched from blood (not recorded which). These receptor sequences come from a woman aged 18-29 years who had been exposed to COVID-19.

The chain links TRBV2 to TRBJ1-5; D is uncertain. The CDR3 is made up of 15 amino acids. V lost 4 bases to trimming and J lost 0 bases, with 10 bases between them. Germline V gene data show CDR1 as SNHLY and CDR2 as FYNNEI. CDR3 protein: CASSGYRNSNQPQHF. DNA for the CDR3: TGTGCCAGCAGTGGATACAGAAATAGCAATCAGCCCCAGCATTTT.

V gene TRBV29-1 combines with J gene TRBJ2-2; D not resolved. V was pared by 1 base and J by 3 bases, with 3 bases between. There are 12 residues in the CDR3. In germline, CDR1 is SQVTM, CDR2 ANQGSEA. The CDR3, as DNA: TGCAGCGTTGAAGCGTACACCGGGGAGCTGTTTTTT. Its protein product is CSVEAYTGELFF.

This chain joins TRBV4-1 and TRBJ2-2; 8 positions match TRBD2. Germline assignment: CDR1 MGHRA and CDR2 YSYEKL. This CDR3 has 19 amino acids. V lost 0 bases and J lost 2; bases outside the gene matches: 11. CDR3: CASSQDLPAGVLNTGELFF. In DNA, the CDR3 is TGCGCCAGCAGCCAAGATCTCCCAGCGGGAGTCTTAAACACCGGGGAGCTGTTTTTT.

As for this clone: The same CDR3 is also encoded by other DNA sequences in this sample. This chain links TRBV19 with TRBJ2-1, with a tentative D call TRBD2 (5 bases). V was clipped by 3 bases and J by 0 bases, with 9 bases between them. The CDR3 has 15 residues. Germline V gives CDR1 LNHDA, CDR2 SQIVND (reference sequence). The CDR3 sequence: CASSIFGSSYNEQFF. The CDR3 DNA follows: TGTGCCAGTAGTATCTTTGGGAGCTCCTACAATGAGCAGTTCTTC.